Below, 22 T cell receptor beta chains from the same sample are listed, as sequenced in a study of blood T cell repertoires in COVID-19. Some clones are missing from TCRdb's copy, which holds only in-frame ones; the method was immunoSEQ multiplex PCR. The sample holds over 100,000 clones; 84% are singletons and the top ten take 7% to 9%. Sequencing was carried out using peripheral blood. The receptors shown here come from a woman over 75 with active or convalescent COVID-19.

The chain links TRBV15 to TRBJ2-3, with a weak D call TRBD1 (6 bases). CDR1 and CDR2 (germline): LNHNV, YYDKDF (reference sequence). The CDR3 is 14 amino acids. V gave up 7 bases and J gave up 4 bases, with 15 bases separating them. The CDR3 nucleotides read TGTGCCACCAAAATGGGGGCGCTCGCAGATACGCAGTATTTT. The encoded protein is CATKMGALADTQYF.

V gene TRBV6-5 combines with J gene TRBJ2-1, with 7 nucleotides matching TRBD2. CDR1 MNHEY and CDR2 SVGAGI come from the germline V gene. Unmatched junction bases numbered 3, after V lost 0 bases and J lost 7 bases. CDR3 length: 14 residues. In nucleotides, the CDR3 is TGTGCCAGCAGTTACTCTGGCGGGAGAAATGAGCAGTTCTTC. Its translation: CASSYSGGRNEQFF.

The rearrangement uses TRBV5-4 and TRBJ2-3, with TRBD2 matching over 7 bases. The CDR3 is made up of 16 amino acids. V lost 3 bases, J lost 4 bases, and 11 bases stayed unmatched. CDR1 and CDR2 from the germline V gene are SGHNT and YYREEE (reference sequence). The CDR3 spells CASSSGGRAGADTQYF. CDR3 nucleotides: TGTGCCAGCAGCTCTGGAGGGAGGGCCGGAGCAGATACGCAGTATTTT.

The rearrangement links TRBV5-6 to TRBJ2-5, with D possibly matching TRBD2 (6 bases). Between the trimmed V and J ends, which lost 2 bases and 5 bases, there was a span of 10 bases. CDR3 length: 13 amino acids. The V gene's germline CDR1 is SGHDT and CDR2 YYEEEE. The CDR3 here is CASSLGGSETQYF. For the CDR3, the DNA is TGTGCCAGCAGCTTAGGAGGGAGCGAGACCCAGTACTTC.

The V call is TRBV6-2 or TRBV6-3, the J call TRBJ2-7; 8 nucleotides align to TRBD1. There are 14 residues in the CDR3. The V gene end was trimmed by 5 bases and the J gene end by 0 bases; junction bases not matched to a gene: 3. From germline, CDR1 is MNHEY and CDR2 SVGEGT. The CDR3 protein is CASSGQGSSYEQYF. The CDR3 coding sequence is TGTGCCAGCAGTGGACAGGGCAGCTCCTACGAGCAGTACTTC.

V and J are TRBV6-1 and TRBJ2-3; D ambiguous. The germline V and J ends were trimmed by 0 bases and 6 bases, with 13 bases remaining between them. Germline V CDR1 and CDR2: MNHNS, SASEGT. The CDR3 is 15 residues long. Here the CDR3 DNA reads TGTGCCAGCAGTGAAGCTCGATTTGAGTTGGATACGCAGTATTTT. This gives the protein CASSEARFELDTQYF.

The chain is built from TRBV7-2 and TRBJ2-5, with TRBD2 matching 8 bases. V was pared by 6 bases and J by 4 bases, with 7 bases of the junction left unmatched. Per the germline V gene, CDR1 is SGHTA and CDR2 is FQGNSA. The CDR3 runs 14 residues. The CDR3 region is CASSRLALGETQYF. CDR3 nucleotide sequence: TGTGCCAGCAGTCGACTAGCGTTGGGAGAGACCCAGTACTTC.

The chain links TRBV6-5 to TRBJ2-7; TRBD2 agrees at 8 bases. This CDR3 has 15 amino acids. The V and J ends lost 2 bases and 2 bases, in that order; junction bases with no gene match: 5. The germline CDR1 and CDR2 sequences are MNHEY and SVGAGI. CDR3 nucleotide sequence: TGTGCCAGCAGTTACCGTAAGGGACTAGCCTACGAGCAGTACTTC. It translates to CASSYRKGLAYEQYF.

The chain recombines TRBV7-6 with TRBJ2-5; D perhaps matches TRBD2 (5 bases). The CDR3 length is 14 residues. Between the trimmed V and J ends, which lost 4 bases and 2 bases, there was a span of 11 bases. CDR1 and CDR2 from the germline V gene are SGHVS and FNYEAQ. The CDR3 loop reads CASSSQEVQETQYF. The CDR3 DNA reads as TGTGCCAGCAGCTCCCAGGAGGTGCAAGAGACCCAGTACTTC.

This clone was found once. V and J are TRBV19 and TRBJ1-4; 8 bases are a match to TRBD1. This CDR3 spans 15 amino acids. The V gene end was trimmed by 4 bases and the J gene end by 3 bases; junction bases not matched to a gene: 4. Germline CDR1 and CDR2: LNHDA and SQIVND (reference sequence). The CDR3 loop reads CASSNDRGSNEKLFF. Written as DNA, the CDR3 is TGTGCCAGTAGTAATGACAGGGGATCTAATGAAAAACTGTTTTTT.

This sequence joins TRBV20-1 and TRBJ2-7; 7 nucleotides line up with TRBD1. This CDR3 contains 13 residues. Germline CDR1 reads DFQATT; CDR2 reads SNEGSKA (reference sequence). The trim removed 3 bases at V and 0 bases at J, leaving 2 bases unmatched. CDR3 loop: CSASGTASYEQYF. CDR3 nucleotide sequence: TGCAGTGCTAGTGGGACAGCCTCCTACGAGCAGTACTTC.

The CDR3 sequence: CASSQAFGSSGNTIYF. CDR3 nucleotides: TGCGCCAGCAGCCAAGCCTTCGGGAGCTCTGGAAACACCATATATTTT. The chain joins TRBV4-1 to TRBJ1-3; D call uncertain. In germline, CDR1 is MGHRA, CDR2 YSYEKL. The ends were cut back, 1 base at V and 0 bases at J, with 10 bases in the middle. The CDR3 is 16 residues long.

V usage is TRBV9 and J usage is TRBJ2-3, with D possibly matching TRBD2 (6 bases). V lost 4 bases, J lost 8 bases, and 14 bases lay in between. Per the germline V gene, CDR1 is SGDLS and CDR2 is YYNGEE. CDR3 size: 13 residues. The CDR3 DNA reads as TGTGCCAGCAGCCCACGGTTAGCGGTTACGCAGTATTTT. Translating gives CASSPRLAVTQYF.

The V call is TRBV19, the J call TRBJ2-6, with a tentative D call TRBD1 (6 bases). From germline, CDR1 is LNHDA and CDR2 SQIVND (reference sequence). V lost 5 bases and J 2 bases, leaving 10 bases between the germline ends. CDR3 length: 15 amino acids. CDR3 bases: TGTGCCAGTAGTCTCACAGGGACTGGGGCCAACGTCCTGACTTTC. Its translation: CASSLTGTGANVLTF.

With respect to this clone: The same CDR3 is also encoded by other DNA sequences in this sample. CDR3 residues: CASSIGTGYNQPQHF. The CDR3 DNA sequence: TGTGCCAGTAGTATAGGGACAGGCTACAATCAGCCCCAGCATTTT. V gene TRBV19 combines with J gene TRBJ1-5; 7 positions match TRBD1. Germline V CDR1 and CDR2: LNHDA, SQIVND (reference sequence). The CDR3 extends over 15 amino acids. V lost 1 base and J lost 3; bases outside the gene matches: 3. Based on the CDR3 plus reference TRBV19 and TRBJ1-5, the full variable domain is DGGITQSPKYLFRKEGQNVTLSCEQNLNHDAMYWYRQDPGQGLRLIYYSQIVNDFQKGDIAEGYSVSREKKESFPLTVTSAQKNPTAFYLCASSIGTGYNQPQHFGDGTRLSIL.

This clone was seen a handful of times. The rearrangement uses TRBV6-5 and TRBJ1-5, with TRBD1 identical over 9 bases. Looked up from germline, CDR1 is MNHEY and CDR2 is SVGAGI. Trimming took 4 bases from V and 4 from J; bases not matched to a gene: 5. This CDR3 contains 15 residues. DNA for the CDR3: TGTGCCAGCAGTTTCGGACAGGGGTGGAATCAGCCCCAGCATTTT. This encodes CASSFGQGWNQPQHF.

The rearrangement links TRBV6-1 to TRBJ2-1; 11 bases map to TRBD2. J gave up 3 bases and V 3 bases, and 1 base lay outside the gene matches. The CDR3 runs to 15 residues. Germline V CDR1 and CDR2: MNHNS, SASEGT. CDR3 sequence (DNA): TGTGCCAGCAGTGATGGACTAGCGGGCTACAATGAGCAGTTCTTC. Translated, it gives CASSDGLAGYNEQFF.

In its sample, this clone was seen once. V and J are TRBV5-4 and TRBJ1-4; 9 bases are a match to TRBD1. CDR1 SGHNT and CDR2 YYREEE come from the germline V gene (reference sequence). With 4 bases clipped from V and 5 bases from J, the junction kept 6 bases outside the gene matches. The CDR3 is 15 amino acids. The CDR3 bases are TGTGCCAGCAGCAGGCAGGACAGGGGAAATGAAAAACTGTTTTTT. Protein: CASSRQDRGNEKLFF.

This chain joins TRBV3-1 (or the pseudogene TRBV3-2) and TRBJ1-6; weak D call: TRBD1 (5 bases). Germline V gene sequence: CDR1 LGHDT, CDR2 YNNKEL (reference sequence). V was cut by 1 base and J by 7 bases, with 14 bases left in between. This CDR3 spans 16 amino acids. CDR3 bases: TGTGCCAGCAGCCAAGCTTCAGGGTTTCAGAATTCACCCCTCCACTTT. It is translated as CASSQASGFQNSPLHF.

The chain combines TRBV9 with TRBJ2-7; the D gene is possibly TRBD2 (6 bases). CDR1 is SGDLS, CDR2 YYNGEE, per germline. The CDR3 extends over 16 amino acids. Trimming shortened V by 3 bases and J by 4 bases, and 20 bases separated the two germline ends. CDR3: CASSARDSQELYEQYF. Here the CDR3 DNA reads TGTGCCAGCAGCGCCCGGGACTCCCAAGAGTTGTACGAGCAGTACTTC.

The rearrangement joins TRBV10-3 to TRBJ2-7; tentative D call: TRBD2 (5 bases). Per germline, CDR1 ENHRY and CDR2 SYGVKD. This CDR3 comprises 11 residues. The germline V and J ends were trimmed by 10 bases and 1 base, with 8 bases remaining between them. This CDR3 reads CATRGSYEQYF. In DNA, the CDR3 is TGTGCCACCCGAGGGTCCTACGAGCAGTACTTC.

The chain combines TRBV28 with TRBJ2-7, with D possibly matching TRBD2 (6 bases). CDR1 is MDHEN and CDR2 is SYDVKM in the germline V gene. Trimming took off 8 bases at V and 3 bases at J, with 14 bases between the two ends. The CDR3 covers 13 residues. The CDR3 here is CASDSRGNYEQYF. The CDR3 DNA sequence: TGTGCCAGCGACTCCCGGGGGAACTACGAGCAGTACTTC.